The 18 T cell receptor beta chains presented below share a single source sample, sequenced in a study of OX40 agonist ivuxolimab in advanced cancers. Libraries were prepared by immunoSEQ multiplex PCR; TCRdb keeps only in-frame clonotypes and omits some of them. Of 45,000 to 65,000 clones in the sample, 75% to 85% were seen once. The sample consisted of CD4+ or CD8+ T cells sorted from blood, taken in a trial of the OX40 agonist ivuxolimab. These receptors all stem from an adult with an advanced solid tumor such as melanoma, head and neck, liver or kidney cancer.

This sequence joins TRBV6-5 and TRBJ1-2, with D perhaps matching TRBD1 (6 bases). The CDR3 extends over 13 amino acids. V shed 6 bases and J shed 8 bases, with 16 bases lying between them. Germline V lookup: CDR1 MNHEY, CDR2 SVGAGI. The CDR3 DNA follows: TGTGCCAGCAGCCGAGGACAGCTCGTCGGCTACACCTTC. It yields the protein CASSRGQLVGYTF.

This clone showed up just a few times. The rearrangement uses TRBV11-3 and TRBJ1-4, with TRBD1 identical over 7 bases. With 3 bases clipped from V and 7 bases from J, the junction kept 8 bases outside the gene matches. The CDR3 contains 15 residues. Per germline, CDR1 SGHNT and CDR2 YENEEA. This CDR3 reads CASSLTGLSSEKLFF. As DNA, the CDR3 is TGTGCCAGCAGCTTGACAGGGCTTTCTTCTGAAAAACTGTTTTTT.

The chain combines TRBV15 with TRBJ2-5, with D hard to call. The CDR3 is made up of 14 amino acids. The germline CDR1 and CDR2 sequences are LNHNV and YYDKDF (reference sequence). The V gene lost 1 base and the J gene lost 1 base, with 7 bases spanning the gap. For the CDR3, the DNA is TGTGCCACCAGCAGAGTTCCTAGCCAAGAGACCCAGTACTTC. Protein product: CATSRVPSQETQYF.

V usage is TRBV7-3 and J usage is TRBJ2-2; D is unclear. The V gene lost 0 bases and the J gene lost 1 base, with 9 bases spanning the gap. Germline V lookup: CDR1 SGHTA, CDR2 FQGTGA. The CDR3 is made up of 16 amino acids. The CDR3 is CASSLTPNRNTGELFF. The CDR3 nucleotides are TGTGCCAGCAGCTTAACGCCGAACAGGAACACCGGGGAGCTGTTTTTT.

This clone showed up just once. The genes are TRBV11-2 and TRBJ2-7; TRBD2 aligns across 9 bases. Germline CDR1 and CDR2: SGHAT and FQNNGV. The V segment lost 1 base and the J segment 3 bases; nucleotides outside the gene matches: 4. This CDR3 contains 15 residues. The CDR3 DNA sequence: TGTGCCAGCAGCTTAGTGGGTAGCGGGGGCTACGAGCAGTACTTC. The encoded protein is CASSLVGSGGYEQYF.

This clone was counted a single time. CDR3 protein: CASSLETGVGELFF. In nucleotides, the CDR3 is TGCGCCAGCAGCTTGGAGACAGGGGTCGGGGAGCTGTTTTTT. The chain is built from TRBV5-1 and TRBJ2-2; 8 positions agree with TRBD1. This CDR3 is built from 14 residues. In germline, CDR1 is SGHRS, CDR2 YFSETQ. With V trimmed by 0 bases and J by 7 bases, 2 bases remained unmatched.

The rearrangement links TRBV27 to TRBJ1-5; maybe TRBD1 (6 bases). In germline, CDR1 is MNHEY, CDR2 SMNVEV (reference sequence). Trimming cost V 2 bases and J 3 bases, with 11 bases left between them. This CDR3 region has 15 residues. CDR3 bases: TGTGCCAGCAGTTTAGGGGGCATTGCCAATCAGCCCCAGCATTTT. Amino acid sequence: CASSLGGIANQPQHF.

CDR3 amino acids: CASSMDGTSTDTQYF. CDR3 coding DNA: TGTGCCAGCAGTATGGACGGTACTAGCACAGATACGCAGTATTTT. The chain recombines TRBV6-6 with TRBJ2-3; D not resolved. V shed 5 bases and J shed 0 bases, with 12 bases lying between them. The CDR3 is 15 amino acids. Germline V gene lookup returns CDR1 MNHNY and CDR2 SVGAGI (reference sequence).

In its sample, this clone was seen a few times. The chain carries TRBV6-1 and TRBJ1-2; D gene ambiguous. V was cut by 6 bases and J by 2 bases, with 7 bases left in between. The CDR3 covers 12 residues. The V gene's germline CDR1 is MNHNS and CDR2 SASEGT. CDR3 protein: CASSPTNYGYTF. For the CDR3, the DNA is TGTGCCAGCAGCCCGACCAACTATGGCTACACCTTC.

CDR3 nucleotide sequence: TGTGCCAGCTGCGATTTAGCGGGGGGTGGTGGGCAAGAGACCCAGTACTTC. This encodes CASCDLAGGGGQETQYF. The rearrangement links TRBV2 to TRBJ2-5; 10 nucleotides match TRBD2. The J segment lost 2 bases and the V segment lost 8 bases, leaving 14 bases of the junction unmatched. The CDR3 has 17 residues. CDR1 and CDR2 (germline): SNHLY, FYNNEI.

The rearrangement links TRBV18 to TRBJ1-1; the D gene is possibly TRBD1 (5 bases). V gave up 0 bases and J gave up 2 bases, with 25 bases separating them. This CDR3 is built from 20 residues. Looked up from germline, CDR1 is KGHSH and CDR2 is LQKENI. CDR3 sequence (DNA): TGTGCCAGCTCACCACCGTCGAAAGGGGCGAACAATTTTGCCAACACTGAAGCTTTCTTT. Translation gives CASSPPSKGANNFANTEAFF.

In its sample, this clone is medium-sized. The chain has TRBV6-1 and TRBJ1-2, with D unresolved. Germline assignment: CDR1 MNHNS and CDR2 SASEGT. V was shortened by 4 bases and J by 4 bases, with 10 bases between the two germline ends. The CDR3 length is 13 residues. In nucleotides, the CDR3 is TGTGCCAGCAGTGGGGTGAAGGGCTATGGCTACACCTTC. It codes for CASSGVKGYGYTF.

The rearrangement uses TRBV19 and TRBJ2-3; TRBD1 might be the D (6 bases). Germline V lookup: CDR1 LNHDA, CDR2 SQIVND (reference sequence). The CDR3 runs 15 residues. V was clipped by 10 bases and J by 1 base, with 18 bases between them. CDR3 coding DNA: TGTGCCATAGGGCGCCGGGCAGGGGGCACAGATACGCAGTATTTT. This codes for CAIGRRAGGTDTQYF.

This clone was found a few times. The CDR3 protein is CASSGAGGNQPQHF. CDR3 DNA: TGTGCCAGTAGTGGGGCAGGCGGCAATCAGCCCCAGCATTTT. V usage is TRBV19 and J usage is TRBJ1-5, with a tentative D call TRBD1 (5 bases). V was pared by 5 bases and J by 2 bases, with 10 bases between. The germline V gene encodes CDR1 LNHDA and CDR2 SQIVND (reference sequence). The CDR3 sequence is 14 residues long.

The chain carries TRBV6-1 and TRBJ1-5; TRBD1 is a possible D gene (6 bases). Germline CDR1 reads MNHNS; CDR2 reads SASEGT. Trimming removed 6 bases at V and 5 bases at J, with 14 bases between. The CDR3 sequence is 14 residues long. The CDR3 is CASRSTGGDQPQHF. For the CDR3, the DNA is TGTGCCAGCAGGTCGACAGGAGGGGATCAGCCCCAGCATTTT.

The chain joins TRBV6-5 to TRBJ2-4, with D possibly being TRBD2 (5 bases). The germline V gene has CDR1 MNHEY and CDR2 SVGAGI. This CDR3 spans 14 amino acids. V lost 7 bases and J 3 bases, leaving 13 bases between the germline ends. CDR3 sequence reads: CASTKDRGKNIQYF. The CDR3 DNA sequence: TGTGCCAGCACCAAAGACCGGGGCAAAAACATTCAGTACTTC.

CDR3 residues: CASSQDLGRAADTQYF. The CDR3 DNA reads as TGCGCCAGCAGCCAAGATTTGGGGAGGGCGGCGGATACGCAGTATTTT. V is TRBV4-1 and J is TRBJ2-3, with TRBD2 identical over 7 bases. Trimming took 0 bases from V and 6 from J; bases not matched to a gene: 9. The CDR3 totals 16 residues. CDR1 MGHRA and CDR2 YSYEKL come from the germline V gene.

The chain carries TRBV11-3 and TRBJ2-5, with TRBD1 matching 9 bases. Looked up from germline, CDR1 is SGHNT and CDR2 is YENEEA. The CDR3 has 14 residues. The ends lost 4 bases at V and 2 bases at J; junction bases unmatched: 2. The CDR3 DNA sequence: TGTGCCAGCAGCTCCGGGACAGGGCAAGAGACCCAGTACTTC. Amino acid sequence: CASSSGTGQETQYF.